This TCR beta chain was profiled in a study of T-cell reconstitution after alpha-beta-depleted transplantation in children. CDR1 and CDR2 (germline): MGHRA, YSYEKL. V lost 2 bases, J lost 9 bases, and 17 bases lay in between. This CDR3 has 15 residues. A TCRbeta library incorporating unique molecular identifiers was prepared. MiXCR, run by TCRdb on the PCR reads, gives a single entry per CDR3 protein. The profile covers 500,000 to 750,000 distinct CDR3 sequences, with 25% to 30% appearing a single time and approximately 33% taken by the ten largest. This rearrangement joins TRBV4-1 to TRBJ2-1; the D gene is possibly TRBD2 (5 bases). The sample here was PBMCs, taken before TCRalphabeta/CD19-depleted stem cell transplant. The source of this sequence is a boy under three years old with Wiskott-Aldrich syndrome, due to receive a stem cell transplant. CDR3 sequence: CASSQRSSEGSEQFF. The CDR3 DNA reads TGCGCCAGCAGCCAAAGGAGCTCTGAGGGTAGTGAGCAGTTCTTC.